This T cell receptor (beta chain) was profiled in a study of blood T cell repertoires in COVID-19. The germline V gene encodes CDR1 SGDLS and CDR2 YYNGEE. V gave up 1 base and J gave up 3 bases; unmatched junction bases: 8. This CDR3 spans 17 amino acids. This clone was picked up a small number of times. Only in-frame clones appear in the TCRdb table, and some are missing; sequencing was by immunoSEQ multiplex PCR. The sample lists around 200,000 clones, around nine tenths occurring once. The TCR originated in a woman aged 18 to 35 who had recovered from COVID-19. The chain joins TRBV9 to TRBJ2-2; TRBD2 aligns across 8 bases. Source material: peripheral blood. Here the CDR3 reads CASSVSRTSPDTGELFF. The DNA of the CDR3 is TGTGCCAGCAGCGTAAGTAGGACTAGCCCTGACACCGGGGAGCTGTTTTTT. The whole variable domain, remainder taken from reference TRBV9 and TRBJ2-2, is DSGVTQTPKHLITATGQRVTLRCSPRSGDLSVYWYQQSLDQGLQFLIQYYNGEERAKGNILERFSAQQFPDLHSELNLSSLELGDSALYFCASSVSRTSPDTGELFFGEGSRLTVL.